This T cell receptor beta chain was identified in a study of blood T cell repertoires in COVID-19. Study information: Italy, Spain and the United States were the sources of the convalescent and acute COVID-19 samples. The cDNA or gDNA used as material had been derived from T cells, B-cell-depleted T cells, or PBMCs.

In Seattle, patients joined the study during active infection and were tracked longitudinally. Germline assignment: CDR1 WNHNN and CDR2 SYGVQD (reference sequence). The ends were cut back, 4 bases at V and 2 bases at J, with 27 bases in the middle. The CDR3 loop spans 21 amino acids. Original analysis: The authors estimated nucleated cell counts from reference gene primer amplification. Assay: immunoSEQ multiplex PCR; the TCRdb copy retains only in-frame clones and omits some. V, J and clone size derive from that table, while D and trimming were established from the DNA sequence. The table shows 190,000 or so clones, with approximately 80% occurring only once.

The clonotype was recovered from a man between 60 and 75 years old with COVID-19, enrolled during active disease. The sample taken for sequencing was peripheral blood. The rearrangement joins TRBV10-1 to TRBJ1-6, with D perhaps TRBD1 (6 bases). CDR3 sequence (DNA): TGCGCCAGCAGTGGAAAAATCGGGCGCCAGGGGAACATACCCTATAATTCACCCCTCCACTTT. Translation gives CASSGKIGRQGNIPYNSPLHF.